This passage covers 32 T cell receptor beta chains from one sample sequenced in a study. TCRdb passed the RT-PCR reads through MiXCR, listing each CDR3 protein once. The sample has more than 600,000 distinct CDR3 sequences, 12% to 15% seen once. Sequencing input: memory CD4+ T cells from blood. The receptors were sampled from a female donor in good health, serving as a healthy control.

This clonotype has more than one count but fewer than ten. The chain couples TRBV15 to TRBJ2-6, with a weak D call TRBD2 (5 bases). The CDR3 extends over 17 amino acids. The V end was cut by 3 bases, the J end by 0 bases, with 12 bases between. Germline assignment: CDR1 LNHNV and CDR2 YYDKDF (reference sequence). The CDR3 DNA reads as TGTGCCACCAGCAGTATGGGAGCCCCCTCTGGGGCCAACGTCCTGACTTTC. It yields the protein CATSSMGAPSGANVLTF. Using reference TRBV15 and TRBJ2-6 for the parts outside the CDR3, the full variable domain is DAMVIQNPRYQVTQFGKPVTLSCSQTLNHNVMYWYQQKSSQAPKLLFHYYDKDFNNEADTPDNFQSRRPNTSFCFLDIRSPGLGDTAMYLCATSSMGAPSGANVLTFGAGSRLTVL.

In this sample, this clonotype turned up a few times. The gene calls are TRBV10-3 and TRBJ2-7; D unresolved. V lost 6 bases, J lost 6 bases, and 15 bases lay in between. The germline gives CDR1 ENHRY, CDR2 SYGVKD. The CDR3 length is 13 residues. The chain's CDR3 is CAIRKEGVPEQYF. CDR3 DNA sequence: TGTGCCATCAGGAAAGAAGGTGTACCCGAGCAGTACTTC.

The sample holds many counts of this clonotype. The genes are TRBV6-2 or TRBV6-3 and TRBJ2-3, with 8 bases lining up with TRBD1. V trimming: 7 bases; J trimming: 3 bases; junction bases outside the gene matches: 15. The CDR3 consists of 17 residues. Germline V lookup: CDR1 MNHEY, CDR2 SVGEGT. In nucleotides, the CDR3 is TGTGCCAGCACCGGAGGGAACAGACAGGGGCCTACAGATACGCAGTATTTT. Translating it yields CASTGGNRQGPTDTQYF.

Only a few counts were recorded for this clonotype. The gene calls are TRBV6-5 and TRBJ1-1, with a weak D call TRBD1 (5 bases). From germline, CDR1 is MNHEY and CDR2 SVGAGI. The CDR3 consists of 13 residues. V lost 10 bases to trimming and J lost 0 bases, with 12 bases between them. DNA for the CDR3: TGTGCCACCCTGACAGCCATGAACACTGAAGCTTTCTTT. It encodes CATLTAMNTEAFF.

The table lists this clonotype with many counts. V gene TRBV5-6 combines with J gene TRBJ2-4; the match to TRBD2 covers 7 bases. CDR3 size: 15 residues. In germline, CDR1 is SGHDT, CDR2 YYEEEE. With V trimmed by 1 base and J by 7 bases, 8 bases remained unmatched. The CDR3 loop reads CASSLSGDGRNIQYF. In DNA form, the CDR3 reads TGTGCCAGCAGCTTGTCGGGGGACGGGAGGAACATTCAGTACTTC.

The table lists this clonotype with many counts. The V and J genes are TRBV6-5 and TRBJ2-3; 11 bases match TRBD2. Trimming took 0 bases from V and 4 from J; bases not matched to a gene: 9. The CDR3 totals 18 residues. CDR1 and CDR2 from the germline V gene are MNHEY and SVGAGI. The CDR3 DNA follows: TGTGCCAGCAGTTACTCTTTTATAGCGGGAGGGCCGGCAGATACGCAGTATTTT. Translated: CASSYSFIAGGPADTQYF.

This clonotype was seen only a few times. V is TRBV12-3 or TRBV12-4 and J is TRBJ1-3; 7 nucleotides match TRBD1. The CDR3 covers 14 residues. The V and J ends lost 6 bases and 3 bases, in that order; junction bases with no gene match: 5. The CDR3 DNA reads as TGTGCCAGCAGCGGGACAGACTATGGAAACACCATATATTTT. This translates into CASSGTDYGNTIYF.

This chain connects TRBV20-1 to TRBJ2-2; 9 nucleotides align to TRBD1. Germline V gene data show CDR1 as DFQATT and CDR2 as SNEGSKA (reference sequence). The CDR3 loop spans 16 amino acids. V lost 5 bases and J lost 1; bases outside the gene matches: 8. The CDR3 coding sequence is TGCAGTGCTCGTTTCCCGGGACAGGGGAACACCGGGGAGCTGTTTTTT. Translating it yields CSARFPGQGNTGELFF.

This clonotype was seen ten or more times. The rearrangement links TRBV20-1 to TRBJ2-7; the D call may be TRBD1 or TRBD2 (5 bases each). The V gene lost 6 bases and the J gene lost 3 bases, with 15 bases spanning the gap. The CDR3 runs to 13 residues. Germline CDR1 reads DFQATT; CDR2 reads SNEGSKA (reference sequence). The CDR3 loop reads CSATASGHYEQYF. CDR3 DNA: TGCAGTGCCACGGCCAGCGGACACTACGAGCAGTACTTC.

This clonotype has a handful of counts. The V gene is TRBV30, the J gene TRBJ1-2, with unresolved D. There are 10 residues in the CDR3. Germline V lookup: CDR1 GTSNPN, CDR2 SVGIG (reference sequence). V lost 7 bases and J 6 bases, leaving 9 bases between the germline ends. The CDR3, as DNA: TGTGCCTCCCGCGGGGATGGCTACACCTTC. Protein product: CASRGDGYTF.

This clonotype was counted a few times. The chain is built from TRBV9 and TRBJ2-2; D is undetermined. CDR1 and CDR2 from the germline V gene are SGDLS and YYNGEE. V lost 2 bases and J 4 bases, leaving 15 bases between the germline ends. This CDR3 comprises 16 residues. CDR3: CASSVALERFTGELFF. Written as DNA, the CDR3 is TGTGCCAGCAGCGTGGCCCTGGAGCGATTCACCGGGGAGCTGTTTTTT.

Remarks on this clonotype: The conserved closing phenylalanine or tryptophan is absent in this CDR3, likely reflecting a read error. The V and J genes are TRBV6-5 and TRBJ2-7; D tentatively reads TRBD1 or TRBD2 (8 bases each). V was pared by 4 bases and J by 4 bases, with 23 bases between. There are 17 residues in the CDR3. Germline loops: CDR1 MNHEY, CDR2 SVGAGI. CDR3 sequence (DNA): TGTGCCAGCAGTTTAGCGGGGCCTGGGACAGGATCGTACGAGCAGTACCTC. Translation gives CASSLAGPGTGSYEQYL.

The chain employs TRBV5-1 and TRBJ1-1; tentatively, D is TRBD1 (5 bases). The CDR3 has 16 amino acids. Germline values: CDR1 SGHRS, CDR2 YFSETQ. V was pared by 4 bases and J by 4 bases, with 20 bases between. CDR3 coding DNA: TGCGCCAGCAGCCATACCCCCGGGGGGAAGGCCACTGAAGCTTTCTTT. It codes for CASSHTPGGKATEAFF.

This clonotype was recorded a few times. The chain couples TRBV4-1 to TRBJ2-2; D is uncertain. The germline CDR1 and CDR2 sequences are MGHRA and YSYEKL. V gave up 6 bases and J gave up 9 bases, with 8 bases separating them. The CDR3 extends over 11 amino acids. The CDR3 loop reads CASSLHRELFF. The DNA of the CDR3 is TGCGCCAGCAGTCTGCACCGGGAGCTGTTTTTT.

V gene TRBV20-1 combines with J gene TRBJ2-7; 7 bases map to TRBD2. Germline CDR1 and CDR2: DFQATT and SNEGSKA (reference sequence). The CDR3 is 19 amino acids. V gave up 0 bases and J gave up 9 bases; unmatched junction bases: 26. CDR3 sequence reads: CSARDPPGGAGDLIVRQYF. CDR3 DNA: TGCAGTGCTAGAGATCCGCCCGGCGGGGCGGGAGACCTCATCGTGCGGCAGTACTTC.

The gene calls are TRBV20-1 and TRBJ2-3, with TRBD2 identical over 15 bases. Germline CDR1 reads DFQATT; CDR2 reads SNEGSKA (reference sequence). CDR3 length: 17 amino acids. V was pared by 3 bases and J by 3 bases, with 7 bases of the junction left unmatched. Here the CDR3 DNA reads TGCAGTGCTAGTTCCGGACTAGCGGGGGGGACGACAGATACGCAGTATTTT. This sequence encodes CSASSGLAGGTTDTQYF.

The chain couples TRBV6-6 to TRBJ2-5; unclear D gene. This CDR3 is built from 12 residues. CDR1 is MNHNY and CDR2 is SVGAGI in the germline V gene (reference sequence). Deletions cut 7 bases from V and 5 bases from J, with 11 bases between. This chain's CDR3 is CASTSEEETQYF. The CDR3 DNA reads TGTGCCAGCACCTCAGAAGAGGAGACCCAGTACTTC.

This clonotype came up a few times. The chain couples TRBV7-9 to TRBJ2-3, with unresolved D. CDR3 length equals 13 residues. V gave up 5 bases and J gave up 6 bases, with 12 bases separating them. Germline CDR1 SEHNR, CDR2 FQNEAQ (reference sequence). This chain's CDR3 is CASSTNSPDTQYF. CDR3 DNA: TGTGCCAGCAGCACTAATAGCCCCGATACGCAGTATTTT.

The V call is TRBV19, the J call TRBJ1-2; 7 bases line up with TRBD1. The germline V gene has CDR1 LNHDA and CDR2 SQIVND (reference sequence). The CDR3 totals 13 residues. The junction had 7 bases not matched to a gene; V was cut back by 5 bases and J by 7 bases. CDR3 sequence (DNA): TGTGCCAGTAGTCTCGGACAGGCCTTTGGCTACACCTTC. It is translated as CASSLGQAFGYTF.

A few counts support this clonotype. The chain joins TRBV5-1 to TRBJ2-6; D is unresolved. V was cut by 2 bases and J by 0 bases, with 6 bases left in between. The V gene's germline CDR1 is SGHRS and CDR2 YFSETQ. This CDR3 is 15 amino acids long. The CDR3 coding sequence is TGCGCCAGCAGCTTATCGGCCTCTGGGGCCAACGTCCTGACTTTC. Translated: CASSLSASGANVLTF.

The chain links TRBV5-1 to TRBJ1-2; TRBD1 aligns across 9 bases. The V segment lost 1 base and the J segment 8 bases; nucleotides outside the gene matches: 9. Germline CDR1 SGHRS, CDR2 YFSETQ. The CDR3 extends over 15 amino acids. Here the CDR3 reads CASSLPTGGVDGYTF. Here the CDR3 DNA reads TGCGCCAGCAGCTTGCCGACAGGGGGAGTGGACGGCTACACCTTC.

This clonotype has only a few counts. The chain joins TRBV28 to TRBJ2-1; TRBD2 aligns across 12 bases. The CDR3 totals 15 residues. The germline V gene encodes CDR1 MDHEN and CDR2 SYDVKM. After removal of 1 base from V and 8 bases from J, the junction contained 3 bases not matched to a gene. In nucleotides, the CDR3 is TGTGCCAGCAGTTTATTGGGACTAGCGGGTGATGAGCAGTTCTTC. Its translation: CASSLLGLAGDEQFF.

This clonotype was observed a handful of times. This chain joins TRBV4-2 and TRBJ1-4; D call uncertain. V lost 0 bases and J 7 bases, leaving 9 bases between the germline ends. Per germline, CDR1 LGHNA and CDR2 YNFKEQ. This CDR3 region has 14 residues. CDR3 residues: CASSQDTLSEKLFF. For the CDR3, the DNA is TGTGCCAGCAGCCAAGATACCTTAAGTGAAAAACTGTTTTTT.

The V gene is TRBV3-1, the J gene TRBJ2-1; D remains unclear. Looked up from germline, CDR1 is LGHDT and CDR2 is YNNKEL (reference sequence). V gave up 4 bases and J gave up 7 bases, with 20 bases separating them. The CDR3 extends over 16 amino acids. CDR3 loop: CASSLQMSSIGNEQFF. DNA for the CDR3: TGTGCCAGCAGCCTTCAGATGTCCTCCATTGGGAATGAGCAGTTCTTC.

The rearrangement uses TRBV21-1 and TRBJ2-5; the DNA was not compared with TRBD1, the D call given in the table. TRBV21-1 is tagged as a pseudogene. The CDR3 length is 17 residues. The CDR3 DNA reads TGTGCCAGCAGCAACAACGCGACAGGGGGCTACTGCGAGACCCAGTACTTC. This codes for CASSNNATGGYCETQYF.

The gene calls are TRBV2 and TRBJ1-2; 9 bases fit TRBD1. The CDR3 consists of 12 residues. CDR1 is SNHLY, CDR2 FYNNEI, per germline. J was trimmed by 8 bases and V by 8 bases; bases with no gene match: 6. CDR3 sequence (DNA): TGTGCCAGCCGGGACAGGGCCCTGGGCTACACCTTC. Protein product: CASRDRALGYTF.

The rearrangement links TRBV5-1 to TRBJ2-1; D may be TRBD2 (7 bases). V lost 3 bases, J lost 5 bases, and 12 bases lay in between. Germline lookup yields CDR1 SGHRS and CDR2 YFSETQ. CDR3 length: 14 amino acids. DNA for the CDR3: TGCGCCAGCAGCTCGAGGGGGGGCAACAATGAGCAGTTCTTC. This gives the protein CASSSRGGNNEQFF.

This clonotype has a handful of counts. The chain links TRBV10-3 to TRBJ1-5, with TRBD1 matching over 7 bases. The CDR3 has 13 residues. The junction had 10 bases not matched to a gene; V was cut back by 10 bases and J by 7 bases. The germline V gene has CDR1 ENHRY and CDR2 SYGVKD. The CDR3 reads CATGTVIKQPQHF. CDR3 in DNA: TGTGCCACCGGGACAGTTATAAAACAGCCCCAGCATTTT.

There are many counts of this clonotype. J is TRBJ2-7 and V is TRBV7-3, with 8 nucleotides matching TRBD2. This CDR3 has 15 residues. Germline CDR1 SGHTA, CDR2 FQGTGA. Germline trimming cut 4 bases from V and 4 bases from J; bases unmatched to any gene: 9. In DNA form, the CDR3 reads TGTGCCAGCAGCTCAAGCGGGGGAATAGTGTACGAGCAGTACTTC. Its translation: CASSSSGGIVYEQYF.

This clonotype has a handful of counts. The gene calls are TRBV29-1 and TRBJ1-4; tentatively, D is TRBD1 (5 bases). This CDR3 contains 12 residues. With 6 bases removed from V and 3 bases from J, the gap between germline ends came to 8 bases. Per germline, CDR1 SQVTM and CDR2 ANQGSEA. The CDR3 coding sequence is TGCAGCGTGGGACGGCCTAATGAAAAACTGTTTTTT. Its translation: CSVGRPNEKLFF.

This clonotype was seen a few times. The chain recombines TRBV25-1 with TRBJ1-1, with 8 nucleotides matching TRBD1. The length of the CDR3 is 14 residues. V shed 7 bases, J shed 1 base, and the junction held 5 bases outside the gene matches. Germline CDR1 is MGHDK and CDR2 is SYGVNS. Here the CDR3 DNA reads TGTGCCAGCAAAGACGACAGGGGGAACACTGAAGCTTTCTTT. It encodes CASKDDRGNTEAFF.

The sample holds a few counts of this clonotype. The rearrangement joins TRBV2 to TRBJ1-2; D is undetermined. Trimming removed 0 bases at V and 8 bases at J, with 19 bases between. This CDR3 has 16 residues. The germline V gene has CDR1 SNHLY and CDR2 FYNNEI. The CDR3 here is CASSEASVSSRRGYTF. The CDR3 region has the DNA TGTGCCAGCAGTGAAGCGAGCGTCAGTAGCCGGCGGGGCTACACCTTC.